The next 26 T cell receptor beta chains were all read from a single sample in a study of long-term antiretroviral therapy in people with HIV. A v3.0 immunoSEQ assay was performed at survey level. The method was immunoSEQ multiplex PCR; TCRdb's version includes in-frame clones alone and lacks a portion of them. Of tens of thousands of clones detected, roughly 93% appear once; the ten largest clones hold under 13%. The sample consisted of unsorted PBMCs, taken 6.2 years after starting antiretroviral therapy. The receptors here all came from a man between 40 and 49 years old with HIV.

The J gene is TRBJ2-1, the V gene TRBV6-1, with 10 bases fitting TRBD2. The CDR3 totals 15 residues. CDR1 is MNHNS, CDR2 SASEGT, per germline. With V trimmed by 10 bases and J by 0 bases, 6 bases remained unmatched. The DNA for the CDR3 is TGTGCCACCCTTAGCGGGGGGAGCTCCTACAATGAGCAGTTCTTC. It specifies CATLSGGSSYNEQFF.

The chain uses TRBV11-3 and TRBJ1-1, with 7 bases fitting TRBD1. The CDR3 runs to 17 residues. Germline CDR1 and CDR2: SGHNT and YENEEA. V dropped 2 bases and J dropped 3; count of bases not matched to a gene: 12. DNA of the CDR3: TGTGCCAGCAGCTTACGGGAGGGACAGTTGTTGGACACTGAAGCTTTCTTT. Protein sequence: CASSLREGQLLDTEAFF.

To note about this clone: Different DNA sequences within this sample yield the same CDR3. The chain's CDR3 is CASSLAVSSGNTIYF. CDR3 coding DNA: TGCGCCAGCAGCTTGGCCGTCAGCTCTGGAAACACCATATATTTT. V usage is TRBV5-1 and J usage is TRBJ1-3; no firm D call. Germline V gives CDR1 SGHRS, CDR2 YFSETQ. The CDR3 sequence is 15 residues long. The V gene lost 0 bases and the J gene lost 0 bases, with 7 bases spanning the gap.

The CDR3 DNA reads TGTGCCAGTAGTGCGACAGGGACAGGCACTGAAGCTTTCTTT. This encodes CASSATGTGTEAFF. The rearrangement uses TRBV19 and TRBJ1-1; 8 bases line up with TRBD1. The length of the CDR3 is 14 residues. The V gene's germline CDR1 is LNHDA and CDR2 SQIVND (reference sequence). V trimming: 5 bases; J trimming: 4 bases; junction bases outside the gene matches: 6.

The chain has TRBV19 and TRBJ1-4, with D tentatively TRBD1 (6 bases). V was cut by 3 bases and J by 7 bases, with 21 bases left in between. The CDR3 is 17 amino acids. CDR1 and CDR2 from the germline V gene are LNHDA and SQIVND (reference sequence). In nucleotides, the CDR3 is TGTGCCAGTAGTATGACAGGCCCAGGGGTTTCCGTTGAAAAACTGTTTTTT. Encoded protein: CASSMTGPGVSVEKLFF.

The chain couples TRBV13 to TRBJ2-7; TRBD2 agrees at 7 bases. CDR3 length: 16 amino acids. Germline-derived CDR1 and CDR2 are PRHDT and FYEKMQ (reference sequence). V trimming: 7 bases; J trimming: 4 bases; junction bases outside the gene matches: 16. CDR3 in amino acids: CASTEGPPLGGYEQYF. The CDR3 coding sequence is TGTGCCAGCACCGAAGGTCCCCCCCTGGGGGGGTACGAGCAGTACTTC.

This CDR3 reads CASTLQDSYEQYF. DNA of the CDR3: TGTGCCAGCACGTTACAGGACTCCTACGAGCAGTACTTC. V gene TRBV2 combines with J gene TRBJ2-7; weak D call: TRBD1 (5 bases). CDR1 is SNHLY, CDR2 FYNNEI, per germline. The CDR3 length is 13 residues. The germline V and J ends were trimmed by 7 bases and 0 bases, with 10 bases remaining between them. The full variable domain, in which reference TRBV2 and TRBJ2-7 provide the parts outside the CDR3, is EPEVTQTPSHQVTQMGQEVILRCVPISNHLYFYWYRQILGQKVEFLVSFYNNEISEKSEIFDDQFSVERPDGSNFTLKIRSTKLEDSAMYFCASTLQDSYEQYFGPGTRLTVT.

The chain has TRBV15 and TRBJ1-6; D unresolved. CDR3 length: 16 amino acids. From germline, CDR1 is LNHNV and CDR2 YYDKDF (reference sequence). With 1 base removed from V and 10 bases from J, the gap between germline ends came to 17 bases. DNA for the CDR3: TGTGCCACCAGCAGAGGCGTCGACCCTAGAGAGTCACCCCTCCACTTT. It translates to CATSRGVDPRESPLHF.

CDR3 in DNA: TGTGCCAGCAGTGGGGGGACTTTCAATGAGCAGTTCTTC. It yields the protein CASSGGTFNEQFF. The chain has TRBV2 and TRBJ2-1; TRBD2 is a possible D gene (6 bases). Trimming shortened V by 4 bases and J by 6 bases, and 10 bases separated the two germline ends. The CDR3 has 13 amino acids. The germline V gene encodes CDR1 SNHLY and CDR2 FYNNEI.

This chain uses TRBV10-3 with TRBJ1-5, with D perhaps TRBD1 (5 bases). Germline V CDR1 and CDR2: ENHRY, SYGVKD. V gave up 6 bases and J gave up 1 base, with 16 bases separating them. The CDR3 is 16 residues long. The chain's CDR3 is CAIRDGGVGSNQPQHF. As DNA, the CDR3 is TGTGCCATCAGAGATGGGGGTGTAGGGAGCAATCAGCCCCAGCATTTT.

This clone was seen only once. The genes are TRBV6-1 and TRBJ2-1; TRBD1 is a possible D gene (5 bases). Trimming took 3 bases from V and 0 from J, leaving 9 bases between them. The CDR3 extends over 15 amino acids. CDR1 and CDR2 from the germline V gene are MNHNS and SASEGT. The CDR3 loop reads CASSETESSYNEQFF. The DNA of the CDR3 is TGTGCCAGCAGTGAGACAGAATCCTCCTACAATGAGCAGTTCTTC.

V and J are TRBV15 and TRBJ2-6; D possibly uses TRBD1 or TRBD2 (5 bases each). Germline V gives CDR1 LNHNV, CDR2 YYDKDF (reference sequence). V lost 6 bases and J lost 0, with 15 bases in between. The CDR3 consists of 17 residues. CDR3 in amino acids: CATSFRDASSGANVLTF. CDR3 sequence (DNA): TGTGCCACCAGTTTCCGGGACGCCAGCTCTGGGGCCAACGTCCTGACTTTC.

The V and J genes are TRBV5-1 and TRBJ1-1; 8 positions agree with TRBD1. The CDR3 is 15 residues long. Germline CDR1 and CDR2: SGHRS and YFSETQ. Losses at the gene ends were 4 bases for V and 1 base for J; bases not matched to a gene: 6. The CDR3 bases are TGCGCCAGCAGCGTAGCCGGGACAGGGAACACTGAAGCTTTCTTT. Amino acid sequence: CASSVAGTGNTEAFF.

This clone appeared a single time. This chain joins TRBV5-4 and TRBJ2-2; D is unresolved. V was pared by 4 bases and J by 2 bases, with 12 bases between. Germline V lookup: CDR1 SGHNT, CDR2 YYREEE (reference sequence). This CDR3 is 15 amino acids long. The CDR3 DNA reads TGTGCCAGCAGCCCGGCTACAGTTAACACCGGGGAGCTGTTTTTT. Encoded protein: CASSPATVNTGELFF.

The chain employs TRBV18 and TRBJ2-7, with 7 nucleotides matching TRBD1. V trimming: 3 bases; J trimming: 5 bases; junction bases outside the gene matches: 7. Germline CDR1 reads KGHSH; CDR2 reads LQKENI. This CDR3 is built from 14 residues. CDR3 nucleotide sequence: TGTGCCAGCTCACCCCGACAGGGAGCCCACGAGCAGTACTTC. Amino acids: CASSPRQGAHEQYF.

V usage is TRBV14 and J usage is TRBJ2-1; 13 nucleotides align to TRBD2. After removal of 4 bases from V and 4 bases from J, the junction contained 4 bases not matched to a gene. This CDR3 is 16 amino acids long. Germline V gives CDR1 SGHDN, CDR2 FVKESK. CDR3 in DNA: TGTGCCAGCAGCCTGGGACTAGCGGGGCGATACAATGAGCAGTTCTTC. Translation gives CASSLGLAGRYNEQFF. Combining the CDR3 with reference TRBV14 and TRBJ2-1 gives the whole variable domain EAGVTQFPSHSVIEKGQTVTLRCDPISGHDNLYWYRRVMGKEIKFLLHFVKESKQDESGMPNNRFLAERTGGTYSTLKVQPAELEDSGVYFCASSLGLAGRYNEQFFGPGTRLTVL.

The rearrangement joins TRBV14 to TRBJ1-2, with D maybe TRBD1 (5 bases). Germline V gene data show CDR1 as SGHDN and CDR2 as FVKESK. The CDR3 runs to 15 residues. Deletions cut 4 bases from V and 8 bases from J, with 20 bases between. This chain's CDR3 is CASSPLGAVMGGYTF. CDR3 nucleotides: TGTGCCAGCAGCCCCCTAGGGGCAGTAATGGGCGGCTACACCTTC.

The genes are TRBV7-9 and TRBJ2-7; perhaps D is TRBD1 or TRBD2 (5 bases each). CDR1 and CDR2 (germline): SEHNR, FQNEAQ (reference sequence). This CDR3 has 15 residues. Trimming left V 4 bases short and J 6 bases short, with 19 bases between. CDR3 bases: TGTGCCAGCAGCTCGGGACGGGACCCCTACCGCGAGCAGTACTTC. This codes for CASSSGRDPYREQYF.

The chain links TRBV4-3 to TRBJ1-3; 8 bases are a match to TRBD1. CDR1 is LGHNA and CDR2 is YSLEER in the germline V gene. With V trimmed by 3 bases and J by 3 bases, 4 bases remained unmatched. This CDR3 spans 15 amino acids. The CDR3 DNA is TGCGCCAGCAGCCACCTGACAGGGGTTGGAAACACCATATATTTT. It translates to CASSHLTGVGNTIYF.

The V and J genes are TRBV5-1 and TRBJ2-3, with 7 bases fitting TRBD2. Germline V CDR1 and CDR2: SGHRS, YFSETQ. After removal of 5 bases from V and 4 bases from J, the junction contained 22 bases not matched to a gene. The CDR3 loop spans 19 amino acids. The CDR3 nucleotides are TGCGCCAGCAGAGGAACCGGGGAGGGCCATGGTAAAAGAGCAGATACGCAGTATTTT. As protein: CASRGTGEGHGKRADTQYF.

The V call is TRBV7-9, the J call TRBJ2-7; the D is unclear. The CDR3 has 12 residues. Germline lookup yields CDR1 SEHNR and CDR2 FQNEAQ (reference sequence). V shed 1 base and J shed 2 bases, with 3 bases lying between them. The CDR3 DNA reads TGTGCCAGCAGCTTAGGGGCCTACGAGCAGTACTTC. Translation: CASSLGAYEQYF.

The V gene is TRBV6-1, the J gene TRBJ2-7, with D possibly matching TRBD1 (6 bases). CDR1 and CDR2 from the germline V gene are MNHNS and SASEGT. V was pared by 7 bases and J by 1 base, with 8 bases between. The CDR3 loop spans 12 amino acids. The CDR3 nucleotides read TGTGCCAGCAAGGACAGATCCTACGAGCAGTACTTC. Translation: CASKDRSYEQYF.

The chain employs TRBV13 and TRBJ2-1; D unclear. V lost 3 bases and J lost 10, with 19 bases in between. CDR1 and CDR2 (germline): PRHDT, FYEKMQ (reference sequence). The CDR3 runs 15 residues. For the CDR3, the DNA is TGTGCCAGCAGCTTCCAACGGGTGGGCCTAAGCGAGCAGTTCTTC. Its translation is CASSFQRVGLSEQFF.

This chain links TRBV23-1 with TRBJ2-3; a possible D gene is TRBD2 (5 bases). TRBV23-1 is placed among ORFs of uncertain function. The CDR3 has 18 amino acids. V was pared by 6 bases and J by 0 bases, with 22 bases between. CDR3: CASSASGFRKKSTDTQYF. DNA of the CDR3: TGCGCCAGCAGCGCGTCGGGGTTCCGGAAAAAGAGCACAGATACGCAGTATTTT.

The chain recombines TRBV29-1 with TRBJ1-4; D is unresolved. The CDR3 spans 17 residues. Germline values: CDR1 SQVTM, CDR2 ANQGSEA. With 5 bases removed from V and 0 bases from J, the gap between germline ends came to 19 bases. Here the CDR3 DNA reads TGCAGCGTTACCGATGGGTCTAAATTCTCAACTAATGAAAAACTGTTTTTT. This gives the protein CSVTDGSKFSTNEKLFF.

In DNA form, the CDR3 reads TGTGCCAGCCAGCGGGAGGGCTACAATGAGCAGTTCTTC. Protein sequence: CASQREGYNEQFF. The rearrangement joins TRBV7-3 to TRBJ2-1, with TRBD2 matching over 10 bases. The V gene end was trimmed by 8 bases and the J gene end by 3 bases; junction bases not matched to a gene: 1. Germline V gene lookup returns CDR1 SGHTA and CDR2 FQGTGA. The CDR3 covers 13 residues.